One and the same sample provided the 6 T cell receptor beta chains below, sequenced in a study of blood T cell repertoires in COVID-19 (TCRdb year 2020). Library prep was done by the immunoSEQ multiplex PCR assay. Sourced from immuneACCESS, this table was stored by TCRdb with only in-frame sequences that have V and J called. A share of the clones is absent; for the studies checked, an unresolved V gene accounts for under half, and the remainder has no known explanation. The sample table holds fewer than 350,000 clones, of which approximately 90% were seen once. The ten largest account for approximately 4.2% of the sample. The specimen sequenced was peripheral blood. The receptors were gathered from a man aged 40-55 years with acute or convalescent COVID-19.

This chain uses TRBV21-1 with TRBJ1-3; TRBD1, as called in the table, went unchecked against the DNA. TRBV21-1 is annotated as a pseudogene. The CDR3 extends over 19 amino acids. In DNA form, the CDR3 reads TGTGCCAGCAGCAGCCGCCTGACCCCGGGACAGGGAAATGGAAACACCATATATTTT. Translation gives CASSSRLTPGQGNGNTIYF.

This chain links TRBV9 with TRBJ2-3; tentative D call: TRBD2 (6 bases). The germline gives CDR1 SGDLS, CDR2 YYNGEE. Trimming removed 3 bases from V and 2 bases from J, with 16 bases in between. This CDR3 has 16 residues. CDR3 sequence reads: CASSGRAGHLTDTQYF. CDR3 DNA: TGTGCCAGCAGCGGGAGGGCGGGCCACCTCACAGATACGCAGTATTTT.

V is TRBV27 and J is TRBJ2-3, with a weak D call TRBD1 (6 bases). The V gene's germline CDR1 is MNHEY and CDR2 SMNVEV (reference sequence). Deletions cut 5 bases from V and 7 bases from J, with 13 bases between. The CDR3 runs to 13 residues. Here the CDR3 reads CASSPGQTYTQYF. For the CDR3, the DNA is TGTGCCAGCAGTCCCGGACAGACCTATACGCAGTATTTT.

Here the CDR3 reads CASSYFGLPYEQYF. The CDR3 DNA reads TGTGCCAGCAGTTACTTCGGACTCCCTTACGAGCAGTACTTC. The chain is built from TRBV6-5 and TRBJ2-7, with D possibly TRBD2 on 5 matching bases. The CDR3 sequence is 14 residues long. Trimming cost V 1 base and J 4 bases, with 11 bases left between them. The germline gives CDR1 MNHEY, CDR2 SVGAGI.

This chain connects TRBV10-2 to TRBJ2-7; TRBD2 agrees at 7 bases. This CDR3 is 16 amino acids long. Germline-derived CDR1 and CDR2 are WSHSY and SAAADI. The trim removed 0 bases at V and 3 bases at J, leaving 8 bases unmatched. CDR3 nucleotides: TGCGCCAGCAGTGAGTCGGGAGGGCAGGAGGACTACGAGCAGTACTTC. It translates to CASSESGGQEDYEQYF.

This chain links TRBV19 with TRBJ1-2, with TRBD1 matching 8 bases. The germline V gene encodes CDR1 LNHDA and CDR2 SQIVND (reference sequence). Losses at the gene ends were 6 bases for V and 4 bases for J; bases not matched to a gene: 10. The CDR3 is 15 amino acids. The CDR3 region is CASSLNSGTGYGYTF. The CDR3 nucleotides read TGTGCCAGTAGCCTGAATTCCGGGACAGGCTATGGCTACACCTTC.